The 28 T cell receptor beta chains below were found in one sample sequenced in a study of T cell responses to AZD1222 COVID-19 vaccine. Assay used: immunoSEQ multiplex PCR; TCRdb lists only in-frame clones, some missing. Of about 120,000 clones listed, 92% are singletons. Specimen: peripheral blood, collected 28 days after the second AZD1222 dose. These receptors originate from an adult who received the AZD1222 COVID-19 vaccine.

The rearrangement links TRBV29-1 to TRBJ2-7; D possibly corresponds to TRBD1 (6 bases). Looked up from germline, CDR1 is SQVTM and CDR2 is ANQGSEA. The CDR3 contains 13 residues. V was cut by 7 bases and J by 2 bases, with 15 bases left in between. CDR3 loop: CSGTISGAYEQYF. The CDR3 nucleotides are TGCAGCGGAACTATATCAGGGGCCTACGAGCAGTACTTC.

The chain links TRBV5-1 to TRBJ1-3; 10 bases are shared with TRBD1. This CDR3 contains 15 residues. The trim removed 3 bases at V and 4 bases at J, leaving 4 bases unmatched. Germline assignment: CDR1 SGHRS and CDR2 YFSETQ. CDR3 nucleotides: TGCGCCAGCAGCTATAGGACAGGGGGAGGAAACACCATATATTTT. This translates into CASSYRTGGGNTIYF.

This chain joins TRBV7-9 and TRBJ2-1; 8 nucleotides match TRBD1. The germline V gene has CDR1 SEHNR and CDR2 FQNEAQ (reference sequence). This CDR3 spans 17 amino acids. V was clipped by 1 base and J by 7 bases; unmatched bases: 12. This CDR3 reads CASSLGVPGGARNEQFF. The CDR3 bases are TGTGCCAGCAGCTTAGGGGTCCCAGGGGGCGCTAGGAATGAGCAGTTCTTC.

This sequence joins TRBV7-2 and TRBJ2-7, with a tentative D call TRBD1 (5 bases). The CDR3 has 15 amino acids. V was cut by 5 bases and J by 2 bases, with 16 bases left in between. CDR1 and CDR2 (germline): SGHTA, FQGNSA. CDR3 sequence reads: CASSPTGTRTYEQYF. CDR3 nucleotide sequence: TGTGCCAGCAGCCCCACAGGAACAAGGACCTACGAGCAGTACTTC.

V is TRBV19 and J is TRBJ2-7, with D perhaps matching TRBD1 (6 bases). This CDR3 is built from 15 residues. Trimming took off 3 bases at V and 2 bases at J, with 14 bases between the two ends. The germline gives CDR1 LNHDA, CDR2 SQIVND (reference sequence). CDR3 nucleotides: TGTGCCAGTAGTATCCAGGGGCGTCCTCCCTACGAGCAGTACTTC. Residues: CASSIQGRPPYEQYF.

V and J are TRBV11-3 and TRBJ2-1; D may be TRBD1 (6 bases). Germline-derived CDR1 and CDR2 are SGHNT and YENEEA. Trimming pared 1 base from V and 10 bases from J, leaving 8 bases between. This CDR3 comprises 12 residues. The CDR3 DNA follows: TGTGCCAGCAGCTTAGTTACAGGGGAGCAGTTCTTC. This gives the protein CASSLVTGEQFF.

This clone was counted between two and nine times. The CDR3 sequence is CASSYSWGFSPWEQYF. Here the CDR3 DNA reads TGTGCCAGCAGTTACTCGTGGGGCTTCTCTCCTTGGGAGCAGTACTTC. V is TRBV6-5 and J is TRBJ2-7, with a weak D call TRBD1 (5 bases). The CDR3 totals 16 residues. V lost 0 bases and J lost 7, with 19 bases in between. CDR1 is MNHEY, CDR2 SVGAGI, per germline.

The V call is TRBV28, the J call TRBJ1-4, with a weak D call TRBD1 (5 bases). Germline loops: CDR1 MDHEN, CDR2 SYDVKM. The CDR3 spans 15 residues. V lost 5 bases and J 5 bases, leaving 15 bases between the germline ends. CDR3: CASSEQGGENEKLFF. The CDR3 coding sequence is TGTGCCAGCAGTGAGCAGGGAGGGGAAAATGAAAAACTGTTTTTT.

The chain uses TRBV5-1 and TRBJ1-2, with 11 bases matching TRBD1. J gave up 6 bases and V 1 base, and 5 bases lay outside the gene matches. The germline CDR1 and CDR2 sequences are SGHRS and YFSETQ. The length of the CDR3 is 15 residues. The CDR3 nucleotides are TGCGCCAGCAGCTTGCTCAGGACAGGGGGCGATGGCTACACCTTC. As protein: CASSLLRTGGDGYTF.

This clone was seen a few times. This sequence joins TRBV19 and TRBJ1-1; D remains ambiguous. CDR3 length: 15 amino acids. The V and J ends lost 3 bases and 4 bases respectively, with 15 bases between them. The V gene's germline CDR1 is LNHDA and CDR2 SQIVND (reference sequence). The CDR3 DNA is TGTGCCAGTAGTATCAGTTTTATCGGGGTCACTGAAGCTTTCTTT. Protein sequence: CASSISFIGVTEAFF.

The V gene is TRBV4-1, the J gene TRBJ1-1; D may be TRBD1 (6 bases). Per the germline V gene, CDR1 is MGHRA and CDR2 is YSYEKL. The CDR3 totals 14 residues. Trimming stripped 2 bases from V and 6 bases from J, with 13 bases between. CDR3 residues: CASSQQQGYPEAFF. The DNA of the CDR3 is TGCGCCAGCAGCCAACAACAGGGTTATCCTGAAGCTTTCTTT.

This rearrangement joins TRBV19 to TRBJ1-1, with a tentative D call TRBD1 (6 bases). The V end was cut by 6 bases, the J end by 4 bases, with 18 bases between. Germline V gives CDR1 LNHDA, CDR2 SQIVND (reference sequence). CDR3 size: 15 residues. The CDR3 nucleotides read TGTGCCAGTAGCAAAACAGGGTCATATGGCACTGAAGCTTTCTTT. Translated: CASSKTGSYGTEAFF.

The genes are TRBV6-1 and TRBJ1-1; no definite D call. Deletions cut 3 bases from V and 4 bases from J, with 15 bases between. Germline assignment: CDR1 MNHNS and CDR2 SASEGT. This CDR3 has 15 amino acids. The CDR3 sequence: CASSDEGWGGTEAFF. DNA of the CDR3: TGTGCCAGCAGTGATGAAGGGTGGGGAGGCACTGAAGCTTTCTTT.

The gene calls are TRBV18 and TRBJ1-1; D possibly corresponds to TRBD1 (5 bases). V gave up 3 bases and J gave up 1 base, with 9 bases separating them. The germline gives CDR1 KGHSH, CDR2 LQKENI. The CDR3 contains 14 residues. The CDR3 DNA reads as TGTGCCAGCTCACCTAAAGGACAGAACACTGAAGCTTTCTTT. Protein: CASSPKGQNTEAFF.

A single count supports this clone. J is TRBJ1-2 and V is TRBV4-1; possibly TRBD1 for D (5 bases). The V end lost 3 bases, the J end lost 0 bases, and 14 bases lay between the germline ends. In germline, CDR1 is MGHRA, CDR2 YSYEKL. This CDR3 has 16 amino acids. The CDR3 is CASSHGGVQANYGYTF. As DNA, the CDR3 is TGCGCCAGCAGCCACGGGGGGGTGCAAGCTAACTATGGCTACACCTTC.

The J gene is TRBJ2-3, the V gene TRBV2; no clear D gene. Looked up from germline, CDR1 is SNHLY and CDR2 is FYNNEI. With 5 bases removed from V and 4 bases from J, the gap between germline ends came to 22 bases. This CDR3 spans 17 amino acids. CDR3 sequence (DNA): TGTGCCAGCAGTCACCCCGATTACACCATTGGCCCAGATACGCAGTATTTT. As protein: CASSHPDYTIGPDTQYF. Full variable domain (outside the CDR3, taken from reference TRBV2 and TRBJ2-3): EPEVTQTPSHQVTQMGQEVILRCVPISNHLYFYWYRQILGQKVEFLVSFYNNEISEKSEIFDDQFSVERPDGSNFTLKIRSTKLEDSAMYFCASSHPDYTIGPDTQYFGPGTRLTVL.

This rearrangement joins TRBV15 to TRBJ2-7; 9 nucleotides line up with TRBD2. The germline gives CDR1 LNHNV, CDR2 YYDKDF (reference sequence). V gave up 0 bases and J gave up 3 bases; unmatched junction bases: 3. The length of the CDR3 is 15 residues. CDR3 loop: CATSREPSGNYEQYF. For the CDR3, the DNA is TGTGCCACCAGCAGAGAACCTAGCGGGAACTACGAGCAGTACTTC.

The chain combines TRBV9 with TRBJ2-7, with D uncertain. The CDR3 is 15 residues long. The germline V gene has CDR1 SGDLS and CDR2 YYNGEE. V dropped 0 bases and J dropped 0 bases, with 10 bases sitting between them. The CDR3 bases are TGTGCCAGCAGCGTAGGGCAGGCAAACTCCTACGAGCAGTACTTC. It specifies CASSVGQANSYEQYF.

This chain uses TRBV7-9 with TRBJ2-7, with D hard to call. V lost 5 bases and J lost 5, with 13 bases in between. Germline V gives CDR1 SEHNR, CDR2 FQNEAQ (reference sequence). This CDR3 is built from 13 residues. The CDR3 nucleotides are TGTGCCAGCAGCCAACAAAAGGTGGACGAGCAGTACTTC. This sequence encodes CASSQQKVDEQYF.

The V call is TRBV3-1 (or the pseudogene TRBV3-2), the J call TRBJ1-6; weak D call: TRBD1 (5 bases). The V gene lost 8 bases and the J gene lost 10 bases, with 18 bases spanning the gap. The CDR3 spans 14 residues. Germline values: CDR1 LGHDT, CDR2 YNNKEL (reference sequence). CDR3 sequence: CASAGGGLGSPLHF. In DNA form, the CDR3 reads TGTGCCAGCGCTGGGGGGGGTTTAGGCTCACCCCTCCACTTT.

This clone was detected a few times. V is TRBV5-1 and J is TRBJ1-1; no definite D call. Per germline, CDR1 SGHRS and CDR2 YFSETQ. This CDR3 has 13 residues. The V end lost 4 bases, the J end lost 4 bases, and 11 bases lay between the germline ends. CDR3 sequence (DNA): TGCGCCAGCAGCACCCAAGGTCCCACTGAAGCTTTCTTT. Protein sequence: CASSTQGPTEAFF.

The chain links TRBV18 to TRBJ1-4; possible D gene TRBD1, 6 bases. The CDR3 has 17 amino acids. The germline V and J ends were trimmed by 4 bases and 2 bases, with 17 bases remaining between them. The V gene's germline CDR1 is KGHSH and CDR2 LQKENI. CDR3 region: CASSRVTGSETNEKLFF. The CDR3 bases are TGTGCCAGCTCACGGGTCACAGGGAGTGAGACTAATGAAAAACTGTTTTTT.

V usage is TRBV28 and J usage is TRBJ1-4, with unresolved D. V dropped 3 bases and J dropped 7 bases, with 6 bases sitting between them. The CDR3 contains 12 residues. From germline, CDR1 is MDHEN and CDR2 SYDVKM. For the CDR3, the DNA is TGTGCCAGCAGTTTGTCGGTTGAAAAACTGTTTTTT. It yields the protein CASSLSVEKLFF.

This chain links TRBV2 with TRBJ2-1, with 8 positions matching TRBD2. The CDR3 contains 15 residues. V dropped 8 bases and J dropped 4; count of bases not matched to a gene: 10. The germline V gene has CDR1 SNHLY and CDR2 FYNNEI. This CDR3 is CASASGAGGYNEQFF. As DNA, the CDR3 is TGTGCCAGCGCCTCCGGGGCGGGGGGTTACAATGAGCAGTTCTTC.

This clone was found once. The chain carries TRBV24-1 and TRBJ2-7; TRBD1 matches 8 bases. V dropped 4 bases and J dropped 2; count of bases not matched to a gene: 6. The CDR3 totals 15 residues. The V gene's germline CDR1 is KGHDR and CDR2 SFDVKD. This CDR3 is CATSDQGARAYEQYF. The CDR3 bases are TGTGCCACCAGTGACCAGGGGGCGCGAGCCTACGAGCAGTACTTC.

The chain carries TRBV6-2 or TRBV6-3 and TRBJ2-1; 10 bases line up with TRBD2. With V trimmed by 3 bases and J by 5 bases, 13 bases remained unmatched. There are 18 residues in the CDR3. Germline CDR1 MNHEY, CDR2 SVGEGT. CDR3 nucleotide sequence: TGTGCCAGCAGTTATGAGTTGGGAAAAGGGACTAGCGACAATGAGCAGTTCTTC. Amino acid sequence: CASSYELGKGTSDNEQFF.

V is TRBV19 and J is TRBJ2-1; 12 nucleotides agree with TRBD2. CDR1 is LNHDA, CDR2 SQIVND, per germline (reference sequence). With V trimmed by 4 bases and J by 8 bases, 6 bases remained unmatched. The CDR3 spans 15 residues. CDR3 sequence: CASSNGLAGPYEQFF. The CDR3 DNA follows: TGTGCCAGTAGTAACGGACTAGCGGGGCCCTATGAGCAGTTCTTC.

The V call is TRBV2, the J call TRBJ1-5, with no clear D. V lost 6 bases to trimming and J lost 0 bases, with 9 bases between them. The germline CDR1 and CDR2 sequences are SNHLY and FYNNEI. The CDR3 is 14 residues long. The CDR3 region is CASRAQNSNQPQHF. The CDR3 DNA reads as TGTGCCAGCAGGGCCCAAAATAGCAATCAGCCCCAGCATTTT.